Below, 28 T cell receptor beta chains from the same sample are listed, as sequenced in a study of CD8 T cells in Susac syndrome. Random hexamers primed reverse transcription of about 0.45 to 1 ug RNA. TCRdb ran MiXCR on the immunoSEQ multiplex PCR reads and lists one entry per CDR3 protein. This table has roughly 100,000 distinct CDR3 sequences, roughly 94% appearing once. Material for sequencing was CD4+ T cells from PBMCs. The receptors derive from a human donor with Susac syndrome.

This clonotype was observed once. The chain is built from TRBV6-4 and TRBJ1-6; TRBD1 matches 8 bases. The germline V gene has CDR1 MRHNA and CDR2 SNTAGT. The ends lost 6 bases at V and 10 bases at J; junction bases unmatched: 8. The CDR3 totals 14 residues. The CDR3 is CASRSTGVNSPLHF. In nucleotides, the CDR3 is TGTGCCAGCAGATCGACAGGGGTTAACTCACCCCTCCACTTT.

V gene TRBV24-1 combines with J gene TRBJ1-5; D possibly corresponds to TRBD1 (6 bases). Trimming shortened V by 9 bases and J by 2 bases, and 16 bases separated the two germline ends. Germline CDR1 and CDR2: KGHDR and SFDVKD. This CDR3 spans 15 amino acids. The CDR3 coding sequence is TGTGCCACCTCCCGAGGGGGGGAGGGCAATCAGCCCCAGCATTTT. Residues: CATSRGGEGNQPQHF.

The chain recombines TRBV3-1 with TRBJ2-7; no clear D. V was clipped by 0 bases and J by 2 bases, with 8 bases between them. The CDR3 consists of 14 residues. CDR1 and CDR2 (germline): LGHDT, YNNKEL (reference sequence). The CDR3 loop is CASSQDLVTYEQYF. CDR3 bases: TGTGCCAGCAGCCAAGATTTAGTGACCTACGAGCAGTACTTC.

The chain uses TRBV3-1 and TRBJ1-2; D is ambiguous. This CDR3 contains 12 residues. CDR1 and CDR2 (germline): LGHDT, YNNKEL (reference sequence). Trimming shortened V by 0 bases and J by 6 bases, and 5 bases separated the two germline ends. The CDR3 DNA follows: TGTGCCAGCAGCCAAGATTCAGATGGCTACACCTTC. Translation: CASSQDSDGYTF.

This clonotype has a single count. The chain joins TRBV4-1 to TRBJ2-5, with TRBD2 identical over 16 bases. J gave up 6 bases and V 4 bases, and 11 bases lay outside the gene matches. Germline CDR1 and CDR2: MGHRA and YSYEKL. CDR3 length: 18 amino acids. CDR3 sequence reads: CASSRGPGTSGGAQTQYF. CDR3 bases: TGCGCCAGCAGCCGAGGTCCCGGGACTAGCGGGGGGGCCCAGACCCAGTACTTC.

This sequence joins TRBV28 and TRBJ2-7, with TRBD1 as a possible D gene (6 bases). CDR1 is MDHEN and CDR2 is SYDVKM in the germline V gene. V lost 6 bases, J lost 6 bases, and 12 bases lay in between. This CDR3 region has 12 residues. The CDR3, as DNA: TGTGCCAGCAGGCTTCAACAGGGCGAGCAGTACTTC. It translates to CASRLQQGEQYF. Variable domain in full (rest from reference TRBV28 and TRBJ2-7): DVKVTQSSRYLVKRTGEKVFLECVQDMDHENMFWYRQDPGLGLRLIYFSYDVKMKEKGDIPEGYSVSREKKERFSLILESASTNQTSMYLCASRLQQGEQYFGPGTRLTVT.

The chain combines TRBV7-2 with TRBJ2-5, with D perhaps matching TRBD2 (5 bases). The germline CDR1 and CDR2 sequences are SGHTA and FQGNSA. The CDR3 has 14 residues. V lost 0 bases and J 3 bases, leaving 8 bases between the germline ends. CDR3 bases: TGTGCCAGCAGCTTAGCCGTCGGGGAAGAGACCCAGTACTTC. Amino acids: CASSLAVGEETQYF.

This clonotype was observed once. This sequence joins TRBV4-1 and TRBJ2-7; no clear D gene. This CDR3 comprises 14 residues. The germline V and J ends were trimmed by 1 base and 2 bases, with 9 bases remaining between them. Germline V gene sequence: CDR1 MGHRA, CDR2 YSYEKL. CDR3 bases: TGCGCCAGCAGCCAAGTCCTGTTTACCTACGAGCAGTACTTC. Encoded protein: CASSQVLFTYEQYF.

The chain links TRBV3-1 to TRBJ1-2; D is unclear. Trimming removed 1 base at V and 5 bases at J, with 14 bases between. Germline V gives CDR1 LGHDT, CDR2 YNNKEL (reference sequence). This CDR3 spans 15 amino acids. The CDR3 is CASSQGAALKYGYTF. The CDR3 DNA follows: TGTGCCAGCAGCCAAGGGGCAGCCTTGAAATATGGCTACACCTTC.

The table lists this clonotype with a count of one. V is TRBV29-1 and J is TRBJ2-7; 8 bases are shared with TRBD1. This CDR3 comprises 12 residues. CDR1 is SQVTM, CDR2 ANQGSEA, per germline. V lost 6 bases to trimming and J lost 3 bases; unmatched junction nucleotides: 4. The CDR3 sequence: CSVQGVGYEQYF. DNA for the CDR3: TGCAGCGTACAGGGGGTAGGCTACGAGCAGTACTTC.

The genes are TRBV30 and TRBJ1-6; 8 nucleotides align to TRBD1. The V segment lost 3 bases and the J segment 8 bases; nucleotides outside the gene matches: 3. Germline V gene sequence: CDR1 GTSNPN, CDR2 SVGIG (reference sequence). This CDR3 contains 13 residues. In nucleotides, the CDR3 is TGTGCCTGGAGGGTGGACAGGGATTCACCCCTCCACTTT. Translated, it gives CAWRVDRDSPLHF.

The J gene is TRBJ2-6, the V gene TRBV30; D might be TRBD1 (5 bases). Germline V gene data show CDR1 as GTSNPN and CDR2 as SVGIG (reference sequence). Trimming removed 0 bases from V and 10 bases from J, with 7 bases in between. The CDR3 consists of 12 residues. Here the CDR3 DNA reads TGTGCCTGGAGTGTACAGGCGAACGTCCTGACTTTC. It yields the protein CAWSVQANVLTF.

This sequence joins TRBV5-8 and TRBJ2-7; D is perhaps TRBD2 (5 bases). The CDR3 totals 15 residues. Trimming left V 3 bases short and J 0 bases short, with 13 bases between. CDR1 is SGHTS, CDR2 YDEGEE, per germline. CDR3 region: CASSSRGSPSYEQYF. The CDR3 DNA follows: TGTGCCAGCAGCTCGAGAGGGTCCCCCTCCTACGAGCAGTACTTC.

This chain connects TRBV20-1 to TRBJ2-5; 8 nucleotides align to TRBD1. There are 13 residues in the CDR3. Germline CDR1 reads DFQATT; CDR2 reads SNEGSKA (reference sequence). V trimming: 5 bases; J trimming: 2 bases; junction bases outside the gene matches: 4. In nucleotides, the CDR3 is TGCAGTGCTTTACGACAGGGGCAAGAGACCCAGTACTTC. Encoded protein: CSALRQGQETQYF.

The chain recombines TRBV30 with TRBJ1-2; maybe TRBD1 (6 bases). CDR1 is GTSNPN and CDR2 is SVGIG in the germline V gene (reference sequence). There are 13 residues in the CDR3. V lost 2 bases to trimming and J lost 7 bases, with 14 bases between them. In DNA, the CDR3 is TGTGCCTGGAGTCCAGGGGTTTGGGGTGGCTACACCTTC. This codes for CAWSPGVWGGYTF.

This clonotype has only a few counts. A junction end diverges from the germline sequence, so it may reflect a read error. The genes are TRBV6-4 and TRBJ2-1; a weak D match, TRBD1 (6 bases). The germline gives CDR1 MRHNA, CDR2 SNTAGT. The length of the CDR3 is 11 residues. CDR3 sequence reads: CASRQGYEQFF. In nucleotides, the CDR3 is TGTGCCAGCAGACAGGGTTATGAGCAGTTTTTC.

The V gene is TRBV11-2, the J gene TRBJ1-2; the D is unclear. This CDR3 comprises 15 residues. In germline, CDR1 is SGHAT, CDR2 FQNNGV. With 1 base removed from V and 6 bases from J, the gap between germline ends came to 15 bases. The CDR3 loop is CASSLVGRVADGYTF. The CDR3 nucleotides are TGTGCCAGCAGCTTAGTTGGCCGGGTTGCGGATGGCTACACCTTC. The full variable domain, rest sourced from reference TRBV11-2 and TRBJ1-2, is EAGVAQSPRYKIIEKRQSVAFWCNPISGHATLYWYQQILGQGPKLLIQFQNNGVVDDSQLPKDRFSAERLKGVDSTLKIQPAKLEDSAVYLCASSLVGRVADGYTFGSGTRLTVV.

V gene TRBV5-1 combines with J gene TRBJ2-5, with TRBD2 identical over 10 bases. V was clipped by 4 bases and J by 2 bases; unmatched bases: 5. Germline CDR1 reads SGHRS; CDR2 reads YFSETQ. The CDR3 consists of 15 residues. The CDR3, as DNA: TGCGCCAGCAGCCAGGGACTAGCGTTTCAAGAGACCCAGTACTTC. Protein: CASSQGLAFQETQYF. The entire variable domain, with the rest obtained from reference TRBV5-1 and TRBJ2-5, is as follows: KAGVTQTPRYLIKTRGQQVTLSCSPISGHRSVSWYQQTPGQGLQFLFEYFSETQRNKGNFPGRFSGRQFSNSRSEMNVSTLELGDSALYLCASSQGLAFQETQYFGPGTRLLVL.

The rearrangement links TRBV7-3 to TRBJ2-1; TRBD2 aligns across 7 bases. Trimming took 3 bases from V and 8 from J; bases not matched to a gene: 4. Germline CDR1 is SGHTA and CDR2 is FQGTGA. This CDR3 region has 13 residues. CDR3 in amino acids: CASSFRRGDEQFF. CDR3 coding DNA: TGTGCCAGCAGCTTCCGACGGGGGGATGAGCAGTTCTTC.

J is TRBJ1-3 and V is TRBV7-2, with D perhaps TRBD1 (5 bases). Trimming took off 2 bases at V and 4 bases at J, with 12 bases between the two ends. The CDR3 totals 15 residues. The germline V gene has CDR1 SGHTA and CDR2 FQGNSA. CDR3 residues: CASSLSLGEGNTIYF. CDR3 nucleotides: TGTGCCAGCAGCTTATCTCTGGGGGAAGGAAACACCATATATTTT.

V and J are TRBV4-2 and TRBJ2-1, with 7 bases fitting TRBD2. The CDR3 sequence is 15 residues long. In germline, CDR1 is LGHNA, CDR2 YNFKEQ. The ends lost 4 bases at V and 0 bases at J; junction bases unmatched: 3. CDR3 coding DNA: TGTGCCAGCAGCCCTTGGGGGGGCTCCTACAATGAGCAGTTCTTC. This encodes CASSPWGGSYNEQFF.

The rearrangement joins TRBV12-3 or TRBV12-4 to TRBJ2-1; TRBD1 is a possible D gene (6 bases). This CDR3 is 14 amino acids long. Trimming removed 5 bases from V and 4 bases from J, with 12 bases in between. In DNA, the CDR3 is TGTGCCAGCAGTGTCCGGGACACGTACAATGAGCAGTTCTTC. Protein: CASSVRDTYNEQFF.

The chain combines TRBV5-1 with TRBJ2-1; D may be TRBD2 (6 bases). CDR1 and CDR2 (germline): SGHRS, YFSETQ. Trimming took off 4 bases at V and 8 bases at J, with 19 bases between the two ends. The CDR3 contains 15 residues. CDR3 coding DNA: TGCGCCAGCAGCCCCGGGAGAAAGGTTGGGGATGAGCAGTTCTTC. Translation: CASSPGRKVGDEQFF.

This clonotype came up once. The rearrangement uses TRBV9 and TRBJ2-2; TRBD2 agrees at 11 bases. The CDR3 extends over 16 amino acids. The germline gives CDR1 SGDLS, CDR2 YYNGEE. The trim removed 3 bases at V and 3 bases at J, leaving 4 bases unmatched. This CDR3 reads CASSAVAGGHTGELFF. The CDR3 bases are TGTGCCAGCAGCGCCGTAGCGGGGGGGCACACCGGGGAGCTGTTTTTT. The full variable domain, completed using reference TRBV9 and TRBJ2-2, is DSGVTQTPKHLITATGQRVTLRCSPRSGDLSVYWYQQSLDQGLQFLIQYYNGEERAKGNILERFSAQQFPDLHSELNLSSLELGDSALYFCASSAVAGGHTGELFFGEGSRLTVL.

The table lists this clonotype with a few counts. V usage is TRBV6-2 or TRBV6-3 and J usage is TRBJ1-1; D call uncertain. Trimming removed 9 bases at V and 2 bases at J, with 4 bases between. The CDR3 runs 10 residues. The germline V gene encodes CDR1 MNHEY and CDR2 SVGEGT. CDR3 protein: CASANTEAFF. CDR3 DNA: TGTGCCAGTGCAAACACTGAAGCTTTCTTT.

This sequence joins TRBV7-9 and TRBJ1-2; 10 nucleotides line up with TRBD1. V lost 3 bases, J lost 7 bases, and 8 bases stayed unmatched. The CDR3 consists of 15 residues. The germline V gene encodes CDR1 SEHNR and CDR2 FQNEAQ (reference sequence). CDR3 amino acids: CASSFDRGRNAGYTF. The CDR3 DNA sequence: TGTGCCAGCAGCTTCGACAGGGGGCGGAATGCTGGCTACACCTTC.

The CDR3 bases are TGTGCCAGCAGGAGGGACAGGGGGCTCAATGAGCAGTTCTTC. Translating it yields CASRRDRGLNEQFF. The rearrangement uses TRBV27 and TRBJ2-1; 12 bases agree with TRBD1. The CDR3 covers 14 residues. The V segment lost 6 bases and the J segment 6 bases; nucleotides outside the gene matches: 3. CDR1 and CDR2 from the germline V gene are MNHEY and SMNVEV (reference sequence).

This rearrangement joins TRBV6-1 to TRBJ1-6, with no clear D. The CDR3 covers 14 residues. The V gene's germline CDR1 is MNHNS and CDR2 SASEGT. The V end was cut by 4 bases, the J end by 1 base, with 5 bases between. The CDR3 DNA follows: TGTGCCAGCAGTGGCGAATCCTATAATTCACCCCTCCACTTT. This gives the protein CASSGESYNSPLHF.